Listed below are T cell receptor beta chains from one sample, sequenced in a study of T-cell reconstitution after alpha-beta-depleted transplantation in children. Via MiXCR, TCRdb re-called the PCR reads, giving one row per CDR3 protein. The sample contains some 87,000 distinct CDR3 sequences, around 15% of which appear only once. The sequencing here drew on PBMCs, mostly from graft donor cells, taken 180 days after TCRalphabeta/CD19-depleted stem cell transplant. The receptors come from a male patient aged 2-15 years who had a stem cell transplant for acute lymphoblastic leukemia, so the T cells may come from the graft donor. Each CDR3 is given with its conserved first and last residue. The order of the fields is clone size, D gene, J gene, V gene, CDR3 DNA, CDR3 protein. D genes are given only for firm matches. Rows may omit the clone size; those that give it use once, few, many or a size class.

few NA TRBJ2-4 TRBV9 TGTGCCAGCAGCGTAGATGGGCGTGGAGGGGGGGCCGCCAAAAACATTCAGTACTTC CASSVDGRGGGAAKNIQYF
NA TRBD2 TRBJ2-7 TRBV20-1 TGCAGTGCTAGAGATCCGGGCGGGGGGGCTCTCGAGCAGTACTTC CSARDPGGGALEQYF
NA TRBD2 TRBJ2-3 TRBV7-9 TGTGCCAGCAGCACCGGGACTAGCGGCACAGATACGCAGTATTTT CASSTGTSGTDTQYF
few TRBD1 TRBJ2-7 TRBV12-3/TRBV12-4 TGTGCCAGCAGACGATCAGACAGGGGACTTCCCTACGAGCAGTACTTC CASRRSDRGLPYEQYF
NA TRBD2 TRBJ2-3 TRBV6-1 TGTGCCAGCGAGGGACTAGCGGGTGATACGCAGTATTTT CASEGLAGDTQYF
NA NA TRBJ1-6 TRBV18 TGTGCCAGCTCAATCCGACGGGGGGGTCGGGATTCACCCCTCCACTTT CASSIRRGGRDSPLHF
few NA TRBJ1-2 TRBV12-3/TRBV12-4 TGTGCCAGCAGTTTCGGACCTAACAATGGCTACACCTTC CASSFGPNNGYTF
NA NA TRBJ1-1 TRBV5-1 TGCGCCAGCAGCTTGGAACTAGCTGGTGGGCCTGAAGCTTTCTTT CASSLELAGGPEAFF
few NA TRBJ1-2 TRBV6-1 TGTGCCAGTTGGGTTTTTCATGGAGGATCTAACTATGGCTACACCTTC CASWVFHGGSNYGYTF
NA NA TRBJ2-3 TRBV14 TGTGCCAGCAGCCAAGAAGGAGGCAGGGCTAGCACAGATACGCAGTATTTT CASSQEGGRASTDTQYF
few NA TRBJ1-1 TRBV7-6 TGTGCCAGCAGCGCCGACAGGAACACTGAAGCTTTCTTT CASSADRNTEAFF
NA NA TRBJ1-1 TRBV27 TGTGCCAGCAGTTGGACAGAGAACACTGAAGCTTTCTTT CASSWTENTEAFF
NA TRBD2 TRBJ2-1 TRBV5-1 TGCGCCAGCAGCTTCGGACTAGCGGGGGGGCCTTATAATGAGCAGTTCTTC CASSFGLAGGPYNEQFF
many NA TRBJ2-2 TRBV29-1 TGCAGCGTTGAACGGCTAGCGAGCACCGGGGAGCTGTTTTTT CSVERLASTGELFF
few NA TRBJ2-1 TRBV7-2 TGTGCCAGCAGCCCCGCGGGGGCTGAAAATGAGCAGTTCTTC CASSPAGAENEQFF
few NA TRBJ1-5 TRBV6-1 TGTGCCAGCAGCCCGGGGCAGGGAGGCAATCAGCCCCAGCATTTT CASSPGQGGNQPQHF
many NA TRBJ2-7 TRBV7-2 TGTGCCAGCAGCCTTACTCCGGGACTGGGCTACGAGCAGTACTTC CASSLTPGLGYEQYF
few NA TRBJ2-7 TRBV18 TGTGCCAGCTCACCAGTGGAGGGCTACGAGCAGTACTTC CASSPVEGYEQYF
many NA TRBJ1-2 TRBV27 TGTGCCAGCAGTTCCGCCGACAGCTTAGTCTATGGCTACACCTTC CASSSADSLVYGYTF
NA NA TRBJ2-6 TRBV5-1 TGCGCCAGCAGCTCATCATCCTCTCGGTTGGCCAACGTCCTGACTTTC CASSSSSSRLANVLTF
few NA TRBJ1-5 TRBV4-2 TGTGCCAGCAGCCAAGATGCCCCGGGACCACATCAGCCCCAGCATTTT CASSQDAPGPHQPQHF
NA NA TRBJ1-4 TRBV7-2 TGTGCCAGCAGCGATGCAGGAGCAACTAATGAAAAACTGTTTTTT CASSDAGATNEKLFF
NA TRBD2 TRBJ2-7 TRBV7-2 TGTGCCAGCAGGCGGACGGGACTAGAGGGCGAGCAGTACTTC CASRRTGLEGEQYF
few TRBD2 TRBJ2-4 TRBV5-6 TGTGCCAGCAGCTTGGGGGGCGGGGGGTTGACCAAAAACATTCAGTACTTC CASSLGGGGLTKNIQYF
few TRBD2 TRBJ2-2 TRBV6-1 TGTGCCAGCAGTGAAGACTGGCGGGGGTACACCGGGGAGCTGTTTTTT CASSEDWRGYTGELFF
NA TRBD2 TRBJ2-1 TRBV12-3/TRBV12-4 TGTGCCAGCAGTTTAGCCTCGGCTAGCGGGCAGTTCTTC CASSLASASGQFF
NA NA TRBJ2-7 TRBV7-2 TGTGCCAGCACCTCTTTCTACGAGCAGTACTTC CASTSFYEQYF
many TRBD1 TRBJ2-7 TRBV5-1 TGCGCCAGCAGCCCCGGACAGGGGGTGGACGAGCAGTACTTC CASSPGQGVDEQYF
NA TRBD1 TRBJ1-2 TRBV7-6 TGTGCCAGCAGCTTCAGGGGGCCAGAAGGCTACACCTTC CASSFRGPEGYTF
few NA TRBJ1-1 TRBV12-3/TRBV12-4 TGTGCCAGCAGTTTAGTGAGTGAGTACACTGAAGCTTTCTTT CASSLVSEYTEAFF
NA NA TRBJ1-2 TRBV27 TGTGCCAGCAGTGCCCACGTGCTCTATGGCTACACCTTC CASSAHVLYGYTF
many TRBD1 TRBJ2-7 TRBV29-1 TGCAGCGTTGTTGGGGACAGGGCCTACGAGCAGTACTTC CSVVGDRAYEQYF
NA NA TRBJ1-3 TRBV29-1 TGCAGCGTTGAAGAAAACATTGGAAACACCATATATTTT CSVEENIGNTIYF
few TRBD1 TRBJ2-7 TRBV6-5 TGTGCCAGCAGTTACTCGTCGGGCGCCGGGACAGGGAGGATACTGGAGCAGTACTTC CASSYSSGAGTGRILEQYF
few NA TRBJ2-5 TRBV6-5 TGTGCCAGCAGTTACTGGCACCCCGTACAAGAGACCCAGTACTTC CASSYWHPVQETQYF
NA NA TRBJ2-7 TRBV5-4 TGTGCCAGCAGCCGGGCAGGGACACATTACGAGCAGTACTTC CASSRAGTHYEQYF
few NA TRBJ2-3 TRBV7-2 TGTGCCAGCAGCTTATCTTGGACAGATACGCAGTATTTT CASSLSWTDTQYF
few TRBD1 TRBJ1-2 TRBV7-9 TGTGCCAGCAGCGAAACGGGACAGGGGTATGGCTACACCTTC CASSETGQGYGYTF
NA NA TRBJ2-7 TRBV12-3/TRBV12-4 TGTGCCAGCAGTTTCTTTGCCAGATCCTACGAGCAGTACTTC CASSFFARSYEQYF
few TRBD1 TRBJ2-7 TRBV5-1 TGCGCCAGCAGCTACTTGGGACAGTCCTACGAGCAGTACTTC CASSYLGQSYEQYF
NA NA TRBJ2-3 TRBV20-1 TGCAGTGCTAGAGATTCGGGGGCAGGTTCCGATACGCAGTATTTT CSARDSGAGSDTQYF
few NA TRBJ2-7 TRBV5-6 TGTGCCAGCAGGGATAGCACCTCCTACGAGCAGTACTTC CASRDSTSYEQYF
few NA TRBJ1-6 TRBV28 TGTGCCAGCAGGGGGGACGGTAATTCACCCCTCCACTTT CASRGDGNSPLHF
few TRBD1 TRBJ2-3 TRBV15 TGTGCCACCAGCGTATGGGACAGGGCGACAGATACGCAGTATTTT CATSVWDRATDTQYF
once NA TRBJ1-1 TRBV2 TGTGCCAGCAGTGGCGGCACGGGTTGGACTGAAGCTTTCTTT CASSGGTGWTEAFF
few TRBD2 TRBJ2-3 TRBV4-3 TGCGCCAGCAGCCTCCAGACCAGGACTAGCGGGGGGGCGGATACGCAGTATTTT CASSLQTRTSGGADTQYF
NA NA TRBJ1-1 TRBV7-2 TGTGCCAGCAGCTTGGCGAACAGGATCGGAGCTTTCTTT CASSLANRIGAFF
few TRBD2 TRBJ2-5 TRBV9 TGTGCCAGCAGCAGTAGCGGGGTTGAGACCCAGTACTTC CASSSSGVETQYF
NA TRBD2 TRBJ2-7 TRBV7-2 TGTGCCAGCAGCGCACTAGCGGGGGGTTCCTACGAGCAGTACTTC CASSALAGGSYEQYF
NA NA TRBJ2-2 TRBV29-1 TGCAGCGTTGATGTGGTCAGCACCGGGGAGCTGTTTTTT CSVDVVSTGELFF
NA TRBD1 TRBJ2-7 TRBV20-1 TGCGGTGCCCGATACCTGGGACAGGCTTACGAGCAGTACTTC CGARYLGQAYEQYF
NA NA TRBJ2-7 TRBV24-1 TGTGCCACCAGTGATTCGGACAAGTACGAGCAGTACTTC CATSDSDKYEQYF
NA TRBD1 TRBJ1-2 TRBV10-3 TGTGCCATCAGTGAGTCGATCGGGGACAGGAACCCGGAGGGCTACACCTTC CAISESIGDRNPEGYTF
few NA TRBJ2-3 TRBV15 TGTGCCACCAGCATACAGAACAGGGCCACAGATACGCAGTATTTT CATSIQNRATDTQYF
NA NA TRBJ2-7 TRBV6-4 TGTGCCAGCAGGGGGGCTCTCTCCTACGAGCAGTACTTC CASRGALSYEQYF
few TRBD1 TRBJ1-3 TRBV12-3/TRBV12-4 TGTGCCAGCAGTCCCCGGACAGGGGACCTCTCTGGAAACACCATATATTTT CASSPRTGDLSGNTIYF
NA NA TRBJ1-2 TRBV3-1 TGTGCCAGCAGCCCAGATGGGCACTATGGCTACACCTTC CASSPDGHYGYTF